This TCR beta chain stems from a study of T-cell memory formation after mild COVID-19 (dated by TCRdb to about 2021). For context, the study as a whole: Most TCR sequence clusters were specific to one of the two donors. T-cell clones expanding and contracting after mild COVID-19 in a couple of donors were tracked by longitudinal TCRalpha and TCRbeta repertoire sequencing. The cohort was made up of two young adult volunteers, one female and one male, who were previously healthy. Broad study findings and their caveats: From day 15 to 85, contracting clones showed balanced CD4/CD8 phenotypes, whereas a second wave of clones that expanded from day 15 to 37 leaned towards CD4+. Contracting CD4+ clones appeared mostly in the CM and EM memory subsets, whereas CD8+ clones were enriched in EMRA. Some responding clones were detected in pre-infection memory, suggesting pre-existing cross-reactive memory T cells joined the SARS-CoV-2 response. SARS-CoV-2 specificity was not confirmed for the second-wave clones peaking on day 37. The study covered only a couple of mild cases, and larger cohorts including severe cases with pre-infection samples were considered necessary.

At the junction V is shortened by 10 bases and J by 1 base, with 13 bases in between. The CDR3 runs 13 amino acids, cysteine and phenylalanine included. The CDR3 DNA has 39 bases and is translated from base 1. About this clonotype itself: It lacks a known antigen. There are no base qualities to consult, and no much larger clone falls within one base.

PBMCs were isolated by Ficoll-Paque density gradient centrifugation. Sequencing instrument: Illumina NovaSeq 6000. Using 5'RACE with constant-segment primers, TCRalpha and TCRbeta cDNA libraries were constructed, with sample barcodes and unique molecular identifiers added in the process. Trizol reagent was used to extract RNA from every sample. Library amplification was performed in two PCR steps, and a second sample barcode and Illumina TruSeq adapters were introduced in the second step. Sequencing of libraries was performed on an Illumina NovaSeq with 2 x 150 bp paired-end reads. On the authors' methods: Reads were demultiplexed and collapsed into UMI-guided consensus sequences with migec v1.2.7. Using mixcr v2.1.11, UMI consensuses were aligned to TRA and TRB V and J templates and then assembled into clonotypes. Clonotypes were classified as expanded or contracted when called significant by both edgeR and NoisET, with noise models trained on biological replicates. For edgeR calls, a false discovery rate-adjusted p below 0.01 and a log2 fold-change threshold of 1 were applied. As an exploratory analysis of dynamics, PCA with hierarchical clustering was applied to max-normalized trajectories of the 1000 most abundant clonotypes. Separately sequenced CD4+ and CD8+ repertoires were used to assign the CD4 or CD8 phenotype of responding clones. TCRdb handled the public reads itself, with Q25 trimming in fastp and clone calling in MiXCR, and kept productive beta chains. Each entry merges the rows of one CDR3 protein and shows their most common DNA and genes. TCRdb's processing, not the study's, gives the V and J calls here. This sample lists nearly 200,000 distinct CDR3 sequences; around 17% were detected once. Of the sample, 2.4% falls within the top ten clones.

Material for sequencing was PBMCs or a T cell subset sorted from them (not recorded which). The rearranged segments are TRBV12-3 or TRBV12-4 and TRBJ1-1; a confident D gene designation cannot be given. The receptor was derived from an adult woman who had mild COVID-19 (a few samples of this study predate the infection). The sample titles of this study are shuffled in the database, so cell type and time point are left out; the donor was told from shared clones. The bases are TGTGCCACCGGACCCCCTGGGAACACTGAAGCTTTCTTT. Translated, it gives CATGPPGNTEAFF.